Below are 29 T cell receptor beta chains sequenced from a single sample in a study of T cells expressing NK-cell markers. From its re-call of the 5' RACE reads, TCRdb lists each CDR3 protein once, without DNA. This sample's table reports hundreds of thousands of distinct CDR3 sequences. Sequencing was performed on blood T cells: a sorted CD56 or NKG2C T cell subset, CD4+ or CD8+ T cells, or bulk PBMC T cells (not recorded which). The receptor source for this set is a man younger than 30 in good health.

The genes are TRBV29-1 and TRBJ2-7; absent DNA, TCRdb's TRBD2 call cannot be checked. Germline assignment: CDR1 SQVTM and CDR2 ANQGSEA. The CDR3 runs to 11 residues. The CDR3 spells CSVDREGEQYF.

This chain joins TRBV27 and TRBJ2-2; TCRdb's D gene call, TRBD1, goes unchecked for lack of DNA. Germline V gene lookup returns CDR1 MNHEY and CDR2 SMNVEV (reference sequence). The CDR3 totals 17 residues. Here the CDR3 reads CASSLVGGPTNTGELFF.

This sequence joins TRBV29-1 and TRBJ2-3; absent DNA, TCRdb's TRBD2 call cannot be checked. The CDR3 sequence is 12 residues long. Germline CDR1 SQVTM, CDR2 ANQGSEA. CDR3 sequence: CSATSNTDTQYF.

This chain connects TRBV9 to TRBJ2-2; TCRdb selects TRBD1, and the lack of DNA leaves this call unchecked. Germline CDR1 SGDLS, CDR2 YYNGEE. The CDR3 is made up of 18 amino acids. The CDR3 protein is CASSGPSDRGVNTGELFF.

The chain carries TRBV6-2 or TRBV6-3 and TRBJ2-1; TCRdb's D call, TRBD2, is unchecked because there is no DNA. Per the germline V gene, CDR1 is MNHEY and CDR2 is SVGEGT. There are 19 residues in the CDR3. CDR3 protein: CASSYSILAGFSSYNEQFF.

The J gene is TRBJ2-3, the V gene TRBV5-1; the TRBD2 assignment by TCRdb is unverifiable without DNA. Germline CDR1 and CDR2: SGHRS and YFSETQ. The CDR3 is 16 amino acids. This CDR3 reads CASSLDRTTNTDTQYF.

The chain uses TRBV5-1 and TRBJ2-2. The CDR3 totals 11 residues. Germline loops: CDR1 SGHRS, CDR2 YFSETQ. The CDR3 loop reads CASSDTGELFF.

The genes are TRBV7-9 and TRBJ1-2; there is no DNA to check the TCRdb D call of TRBD1. The CDR3 is 16 amino acids. In germline, CDR1 is SEHNR, CDR2 FQNEAQ (reference sequence). The CDR3 here is CASILSDRGRNDGYTF.

The chain couples TRBV7-2 to TRBJ1-2; TCRdb designates TRBD1, a call that cannot be tested without DNA. The germline gives CDR1 SGHTA, CDR2 FQGNSA. This CDR3 is 13 amino acids long. The CDR3 sequence is CASSPGQLYGYTF.

The V gene is TRBV20-1, the J gene TRBJ1-4; without DNA, the TCRdb call of TRBD1 cannot be checked. CDR1 and CDR2 (germline): DFQATT, SNEGSKA (reference sequence). The CDR3 spans 14 residues. CDR3 sequence reads: CSARNRATNEKLFF.

The rearrangement joins TRBV4-2 to TRBJ2-3; absent DNA, TCRdb's TRBD2 call cannot be checked. Germline V CDR1 and CDR2: LGHNA, YNFKEQ. There are 14 residues in the CDR3. The CDR3 sequence: CASLRDSREDTQYF.

This sequence joins TRBV3-1 and TRBJ2-1; TCRdb names TRBD1, which stays unverified in the absence of DNA. The CDR3 is made up of 14 amino acids. In germline, CDR1 is LGHDT, CDR2 YNNKEL (reference sequence). The CDR3 region is CASSHKDRDNEQFF.

The rearrangement links TRBV7-2 to TRBJ2-5; lacking DNA, the TRBD1 call made by TCRdb goes unchecked. This CDR3 contains 13 residues. Germline CDR1 is SGHTA and CDR2 is FQGNSA. CDR3: CASSLYPGETQYF.

The CDR3: CASSLGGFVEQFF. This sequence joins TRBV7-2 and TRBJ2-1; the D call of TRBD1 rests on TCRdb alone, since no DNA is present to check it. The CDR3 has 13 amino acids. CDR1 and CDR2 (germline): SGHTA, FQGNSA.

This chain connects TRBV6-5 to TRBJ2-5. The CDR3 extends over 15 amino acids. CDR1 MNHEY and CDR2 SVGAGI come from the germline V gene. The CDR3 protein is CASSYSTAIGETQYF.

The V and J genes are TRBV6-5 and TRBJ2-2; checking the TCRdb D call of TRBD2 is not possible without DNA. The germline CDR1 and CDR2 sequences are MNHEY and SVGAGI. There are 16 residues in the CDR3. The CDR3 here is CASSYSSGRVTGELFF.

This chain joins TRBV5-1 and TRBJ2-1; the TRBD1 assignment by TCRdb is unverifiable without DNA. This CDR3 spans 16 amino acids. Germline values: CDR1 SGHRS, CDR2 YFSETQ. The CDR3 loop reads CASNSWGTASNDEQFF.

J is TRBJ2-2 and V is TRBV10-3; lacking DNA, the TRBD2 call made by TCRdb goes unchecked. This CDR3 has 17 residues. Germline CDR1 reads ENHRY; CDR2 reads SYGVKD. CDR3: CAISESRLAGDTGELFF.

The chain carries TRBV4-1 and TRBJ2-2; as DNA is missing, the TRBD1 call by TCRdb cannot be tested. Per the germline V gene, CDR1 is MGHRA and CDR2 is YSYEKL. The CDR3 loop spans 16 amino acids. The CDR3 sequence: CASSQRDRGNTGELFF.

The chain couples TRBV12-3 or TRBV12-4 to TRBJ1-5; TCRdb reports TRBD1, a call that lacks DNA to check it against. There are 15 residues in the CDR3. CDR3 in amino acids: CASSFRDRGTQPQHF.

The chain recombines TRBV20-1 with TRBJ2-3. Germline lookup yields CDR1 DFQATT and CDR2 SNEGSKA (reference sequence). The CDR3 runs to 14 residues. CDR3: CSATQLSSTDTQYF.

This sequence joins TRBV3-1 and TRBJ2-5. Germline-derived CDR1 and CDR2 are LGHDT and YNNKEL (reference sequence). The CDR3 is 15 amino acids. CDR3 protein: CASSQVGRFQETQYF.

The chain is built from TRBV28 and TRBJ2-1. CDR1 MDHEN and CDR2 SYDVKM come from the germline V gene. CDR3 length: 14 residues. The CDR3 sequence is CASSSYTNVHEQFF.

The V call is TRBV29-1, the J call TRBJ1-2; with no DNA, the TCRdb D assignment of TRBD1 cannot be verified. From germline, CDR1 is SQVTM and CDR2 ANQGSEA. The CDR3 has 14 amino acids. CDR3: CSVGDRGFDYGYTF.

The chain is built from TRBV6-1 and TRBJ1-1. Germline CDR1 is MNHNS and CDR2 is SASEGT. The CDR3 has 13 residues. CDR3 sequence reads: CASTRAVYTEAFF.

The chain joins TRBV29-1 to TRBJ2-1; lacking DNA, the TRBD2 call made by TCRdb goes unchecked. CDR1 SQVTM and CDR2 ANQGSEA come from the germline V gene. The CDR3 length is 15 residues. The CDR3 protein is CSVSPGGTGYNEQFF.

This sequence joins TRBV5-1 and TRBJ2-3; TCRdb outputs TRBD1, but without DNA this stays unchecked. Germline lookup yields CDR1 SGHRS and CDR2 YFSETQ. This CDR3 contains 15 residues. CDR3 protein: CASKAGHIRGDTQYF.

CDR3 amino acids: CSVGYRGRENNEQFF. The rearrangement uses TRBV29-1 and TRBJ2-1; the TCRdb call, TRBD1, lacks DNA for checking. The germline V gene encodes CDR1 SQVTM and CDR2 ANQGSEA. The CDR3 has 15 residues.

This chain joins TRBV25-1 and TRBJ2-5; the D call of TRBD1 rests on TCRdb alone, since no DNA is present to check it. Germline V gene data show CDR1 as MGHDK and CDR2 as SYGVNS. This CDR3 has 15 residues. The CDR3 loop reads CASSDLKGSQETQYF.